What follows are 24 T cell receptor beta chains derived from one specimen sequenced in a study of OX40 agonist ivuxolimab in advanced cancers. Method: immunoSEQ multiplex PCR; TCRdb's copy keeps in-frame clones and lacks some. Of just over 90,000 clones in the sample, around nine tenths were seen once. The specimen comprised CD4+ or CD8+ T cells sorted from blood, sampled in a trial of the OX40 agonist ivuxolimab. Source of these receptors: an adult with an advanced solid tumor such as melanoma, head and neck, liver or kidney cancer.

This clone has just one count. V gene TRBV14 combines with J gene TRBJ1-2; D gene uncertain. The germline V and J ends were trimmed by 3 bases and 2 bases, with 4 bases remaining between them. The CDR3 spans 12 residues. From germline, CDR1 is SGHDN and CDR2 FVKESK. The CDR3 sequence is CASSQGNYGYTF. CDR3 in DNA: TGTGCCAGCAGCCAGGGGAACTATGGCTACACCTTC.

The V call is TRBV6-1, the J call TRBJ2-7; TRBD1 aligns across 7 bases. Germline V gene data show CDR1 as MNHNS and CDR2 as SASEGT. The CDR3 has 15 residues. Trimming cost V 1 base and J 1 base; bases outside gene matches: 4. CDR3 DNA: TGTGCCAGCAGTGAAGTGAACAGGGGTTCCTACGAGCAGTACTTC. This sequence encodes CASSEVNRGSYEQYF.

This chain links TRBV7-2 with TRBJ2-7; 9 nucleotides line up with TRBD2. Germline CDR1 reads SGHTA; CDR2 reads FQGNSA. CDR3 size: 15 residues. V dropped 3 bases and J dropped 3; count of bases not matched to a gene: 6. This CDR3 reads CASSFLASGNYEQYF. The CDR3 bases are TGTGCCAGCAGCTTTTTAGCTAGCGGGAACTACGAGCAGTACTTC.

The chain couples TRBV5-6 to TRBJ1-4; D is uncertain. The V gene's germline CDR1 is SGHDT and CDR2 YYEEEE. The length of the CDR3 is 12 residues. Trimming shortened V by 1 base and J by 8 bases, and 6 bases separated the two germline ends. The CDR3 sequence: CASSLRREKLFF. In nucleotides, the CDR3 is TGTGCCAGCAGCTTGAGGAGGGAAAAACTGTTTTTT.

This chain links TRBV5-1 with TRBJ2-5; 9 nucleotides match TRBD1. The ends lost 3 bases at V and 1 base at J; junction bases unmatched: 13. Germline CDR1 is SGHRS and CDR2 is YFSETQ. The CDR3 is made up of 18 amino acids. The CDR3 DNA is TGCGCCAGCAGCTCCCCGGGACAGGGTGCCCTCTTCCAAGAGACCCAGTACTTC. Amino acids: CASSSPGQGALFQETQYF.

The chain carries TRBV7-8 and TRBJ1-1, with 7 positions matching TRBD1. With V trimmed by 5 bases and J by 2 bases, 8 bases remained unmatched. Germline CDR1 reads SGHVS; CDR2 reads FQNEAQ. The CDR3 has 15 residues. CDR3 residues: CASSVMNRGNTEAFF. As DNA, the CDR3 is TGTGCCAGCAGCGTAATGAACAGGGGAAACACTGAAGCTTTCTTT.

The count of this clone is one. The rearrangement joins TRBV7-9 to TRBJ2-5, with TRBD2 matching over 13 bases. After removal of 3 bases from V and 3 bases from J, the junction contained 7 bases not matched to a gene. From germline, CDR1 is SEHNR and CDR2 FQNEAQ (reference sequence). The CDR3 length is 17 residues. The CDR3 nucleotides read TGTGCCAGCAGCTTCCCCGGGACTAGCGGGAAGAAAGAGACCCAGTACTTC. This translates into CASSFPGTSGKKETQYF.

This rearrangement joins TRBV9 to TRBJ2-7; 7 positions match TRBD2. V was pared by 2 bases and J by 1 base, with 3 bases of the junction left unmatched. The CDR3 spans 14 residues. Germline CDR1 is SGDLS and CDR2 is YYNGEE. The CDR3 reads CASSVLAGSYEQYF. CDR3 in DNA: TGTGCCAGCAGCGTTTTAGCGGGTTCCTACGAGCAGTACTTC.

This clone appeared a few times. The CDR3 region is CASSSGLAGGLIDTQYF. CDR3 coding DNA: TGTGCCAGCAGCTCGGGACTAGCGGGTGGTTTGATAGATACGCAGTATTTT. The V gene is TRBV5-4, the J gene TRBJ2-3; 12 bases line up with TRBD2. J was trimmed by 5 bases and V by 3 bases; bases with no gene match: 10. Per germline, CDR1 SGHNT and CDR2 YYREEE (reference sequence). The CDR3 runs to 17 residues.

This clone was detected once. The V and J genes are TRBV11-3 and TRBJ2-5, with TRBD1 identical over 8 bases. This CDR3 is 13 amino acids long. The J segment lost 4 bases and the V segment lost 5 bases, leaving 3 bases of the junction unmatched. Germline lookup yields CDR1 SGHNT and CDR2 YENEEA. CDR3: CASSGTGRETQYF. CDR3 bases: TGTGCCAGCAGCGGGACAGGTCGAGAGACCCAGTACTTC.

CDR3 in DNA: TGTGCCAGCAGTCGATGGGGGACCGTCGAGACCCAGTACTTC. Protein: CASSRWGTVETQYF. The chain employs TRBV5-8 and TRBJ2-5; either TRBD1 or TRBD2 may fit D (5 bases each). The CDR3 is 14 amino acids. The V end lost 5 bases, the J end lost 5 bases, and 16 bases lay between the germline ends. Germline V CDR1 and CDR2: SGHTS, YDEGEE. Combining the CDR3 with reference TRBV5-8 and TRBJ2-5 gives the whole variable domain EAGVTQSPTHLIKTRGQQATLRCSPISGHTSVYWYQQALGLGLQFLLWYDEGEERNRGNFPPRFSGRQFPNYSSELNVNALELEDSALYLCASSRWGTVETQYFGPGTRLLVL.

With respect to this clone: The sample carries other DNA sequences with the same CDR3. The chain recombines TRBV19 with TRBJ1-2, with D possibly matching TRBD1 (5 bases). Germline V lookup: CDR1 LNHDA, CDR2 SQIVND (reference sequence). With 1 base removed from V and 0 bases from J, the gap between germline ends came to 6 bases. The CDR3 runs to 14 residues. CDR3 loop: CASSIGGANYGYTF. CDR3 sequence (DNA): TGTGCCAGTAGTATAGGGGGGGCTAACTATGGCTACACCTTC.

By sample fraction, this clone is medium-sized. This chain uses TRBV2 with TRBJ2-7; maybe TRBD1 (6 bases). V gave up 5 bases and J gave up 7 bases, with 12 bases separating them. The CDR3 has 12 amino acids. Germline V lookup: CDR1 SNHLY, CDR2 FYNNEI. The CDR3 nucleotides read TGTGCCAGCAGTAAGACAGGAGGAGAGCAGTACTTC. Residues: CASSKTGGEQYF.

A note on this clone: One end of the junction does not line up with germline, which may come from a read error. The CDR3 sequence is CASSWDRFNQPRHF. CDR3 DNA sequence: TGTGCCAGCAGTTGGGACAGATTCAATCAGCCCCGGCATTTT. The V and J genes are TRBV6-5 and TRBJ1-5, with TRBD1 matching over 7 bases. This CDR3 is built from 14 residues. The germline V gene encodes CDR1 MNHEY and CDR2 SVGAGI.

J is TRBJ2-1 and V is TRBV14, with 11 bases that match TRBD2. The CDR3 sequence is 13 residues long. Germline V CDR1 and CDR2: SGHDN, FVKESK. Trimming at V came to 2 bases and at J to 16 bases, leaving 7 bases not matched to a gene. CDR3 protein: CASSQTTSGSRFF. The DNA of the CDR3 is TGTGCCAGCAGCCAAACTACTAGCGGGAGTCGCTTCTTC.

This chain joins TRBV7-9 and TRBJ2-3; 8 bases fit TRBD1. Germline CDR1 SEHNR, CDR2 FQNEAQ (reference sequence). The V segment lost 1 base and the J segment 4 bases; nucleotides outside the gene matches: 16. This CDR3 comprises 19 residues. CDR3 sequence (DNA): TGTGCCAGCAGCTTAGACAGGGGGTGGACCCTCTGGGTTCCAGATACGCAGTATTTT. Translation gives CASSLDRGWTLWVPDTQYF.

The chain has TRBV5-4 and TRBJ2-3, with D hard to call. Trimming took off 5 bases at V and 1 base at J, with 11 bases between the two ends. The CDR3 contains 14 residues. In germline, CDR1 is SGHNT, CDR2 YYREEE (reference sequence). CDR3: CASRDVRGTDTQYF. The CDR3 nucleotides read TGTGCCAGCAGAGACGTTCGAGGCACAGATACGCAGTATTTT. Full variable domain (remainder filled in from reference TRBV5-4 and TRBJ2-3): ETGVTQSPTHLIKTRGQQVTLRCSSQSGHNTVSWYQQALGQGPQFIFQYYREEENGRGNFPPRFSGLQFPNYSSELNVNALELDDSALYLCASRDVRGTDTQYFGPGTRLTVL.

The chain uses TRBV7-9 and TRBJ1-4; no clear D. Germline V lookup: CDR1 SEHNR, CDR2 FQNEAQ (reference sequence). The V and J ends lost 0 bases and 0 bases respectively, with 2 bases between them. The CDR3 extends over 14 amino acids. The CDR3 here is CASSLAATNEKLFF. The CDR3 coding sequence is TGTGCCAGCAGCTTAGCTGCAACTAATGAAAAACTGTTTTTT.

This chain uses TRBV10-1 with TRBJ2-6; perhaps TRBD1 as D (6 bases). The germline V gene has CDR1 WNHNN and CDR2 SYGVQD (reference sequence). With 2 bases removed from V and 1 base from J, the gap between germline ends came to 6 bases. This CDR3 comprises 15 residues. The CDR3 here is CASSERGSGANVLTF. The CDR3 DNA is TGCGCCAGCAGTGAGAGGGGGTCTGGGGCCAACGTCCTGACTTTC.

The V call is TRBV7-3, the J call TRBJ1-2; 9 bases line up with TRBD1. From germline, CDR1 is SGHTA and CDR2 FQGTGA. The CDR3 has 13 residues. V was pared by 8 bases and J by 4 bases, with 5 bases of the junction left unmatched. The CDR3 bases are TGTGCCAGCTCCCCGACAGGGGGCTATGGCTACACCTTC. Amino acid sequence: CASSPTGGYGYTF.

J is TRBJ1-2 and V is TRBV25-1; D ambiguous. CDR3 length: 14 residues. V was pared by 6 bases and J by 0 bases, with 11 bases between. Germline-derived CDR1 and CDR2 are MGHDK and SYGVNS. The CDR3 bases are TGTGCCAGCAGAGTGGACGGTTCTAACTATGGCTACACCTTC. Its protein is CASRVDGSNYGYTF.

The chain couples TRBV30 to TRBJ2-1; unclear D gene. Germline V lookup: CDR1 GTSNPN, CDR2 SVGIG (reference sequence). The V and J ends lost 3 bases and 8 bases respectively, with 20 bases between them. This CDR3 has 15 residues. CDR3 bases: TGTGCCTGGAGACCCCGACTGAGTCAAACGGATGAGCAGTTCTTC. Encoded protein: CAWRPRLSQTDEQFF.

The rearrangement links TRBV5-4 to TRBJ2-5; 8 bases line up with TRBD2. Looked up from germline, CDR1 is SGHNT and CDR2 is YYREEE (reference sequence). J lost 5 bases, V lost 2 bases, and 11 bases had no gene match. There are 16 residues in the CDR3. This CDR3 is CASSFYSGRWMETQYF. For the CDR3, the DNA is TGTGCCAGCAGCTTTTACAGCGGGAGATGGATGGAGACCCAGTACTTC.

This clone has a single count. This rearrangement joins TRBV27 to TRBJ1-1; 12 positions agree with TRBD1. V lost 4 bases to trimming and J lost 11 bases; unmatched junction nucleotides: 5. Germline lookup yields CDR1 MNHEY and CDR2 SMNVEV (reference sequence). The CDR3 covers 13 residues. CDR3 bases: TGTGCCAGCAGTTGGGACAGGGGGCAATTGGCTTTCTTT. The encoded protein is CASSWDRGQLAFF.